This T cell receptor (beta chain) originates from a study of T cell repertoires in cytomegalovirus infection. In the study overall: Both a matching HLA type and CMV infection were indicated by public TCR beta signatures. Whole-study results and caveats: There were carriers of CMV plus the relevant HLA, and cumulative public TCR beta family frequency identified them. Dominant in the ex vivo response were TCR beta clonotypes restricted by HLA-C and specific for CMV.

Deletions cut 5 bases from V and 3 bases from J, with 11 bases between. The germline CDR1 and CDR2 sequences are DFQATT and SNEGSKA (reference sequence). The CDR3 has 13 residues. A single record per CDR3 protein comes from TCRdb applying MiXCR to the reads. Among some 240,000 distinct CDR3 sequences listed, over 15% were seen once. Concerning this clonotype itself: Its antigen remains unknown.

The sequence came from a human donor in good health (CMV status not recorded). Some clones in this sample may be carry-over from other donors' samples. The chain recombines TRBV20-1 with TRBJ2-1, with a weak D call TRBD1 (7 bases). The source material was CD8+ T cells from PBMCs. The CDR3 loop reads CSAPRGDYNEQFF. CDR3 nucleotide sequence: TGCAGTGCTCCCAGGGGGGACTACAATGAGCAGTTCTTC.